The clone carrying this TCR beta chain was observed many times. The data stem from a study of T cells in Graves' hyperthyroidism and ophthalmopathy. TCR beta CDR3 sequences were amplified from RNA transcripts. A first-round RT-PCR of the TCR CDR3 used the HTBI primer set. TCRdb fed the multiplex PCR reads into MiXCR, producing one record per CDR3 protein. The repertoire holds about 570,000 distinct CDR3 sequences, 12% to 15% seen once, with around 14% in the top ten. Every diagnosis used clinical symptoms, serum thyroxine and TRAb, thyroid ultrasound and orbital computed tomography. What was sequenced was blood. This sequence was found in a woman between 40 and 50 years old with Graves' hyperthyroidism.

In DNA, the CDR3 is TGTGCCAGTAGTATAAAAGGGAACACTGAAGCTTTCTTT. This codes for CASSIKGNTEAFF. J is TRBJ1-1 and V is TRBV19; no reliable D call. V lost 2 bases and J 1 base, leaving 5 bases between the germline ends. CDR3 length: 13 residues. Germline CDR1 and CDR2: LNHDA and SQIVND (reference sequence).